This TCR beta chain was captured by sequencing in a study of cytotoxic CD8 clonotypes in ibrutinib-treated CLL. Using immunoSEQ multiplex PCR, the repertoire was profiled, and TCRdb retains in-frame clones only, with some absent. The sample has 160,000 or so clones, 81% seen once. V was pared by 5 bases and J by 7 bases, with 17 bases between. Germline CDR1 is LNHDA and CDR2 is SQIVND (reference sequence). This CDR3 comprises 14 residues. The sequences come from PBMCs, collected after 12 months of ibrutinib treatment. This receptor was taken from a human donor with chronic lymphocytic leukemia. This chain links TRBV19 with TRBJ1-2; D is unclear. CDR3 loop: CASSATDRISGYTF. The CDR3 nucleotides are TGTGCCAGTAGTGCCACAGACCGGATATCTGGCTACACCTTC.